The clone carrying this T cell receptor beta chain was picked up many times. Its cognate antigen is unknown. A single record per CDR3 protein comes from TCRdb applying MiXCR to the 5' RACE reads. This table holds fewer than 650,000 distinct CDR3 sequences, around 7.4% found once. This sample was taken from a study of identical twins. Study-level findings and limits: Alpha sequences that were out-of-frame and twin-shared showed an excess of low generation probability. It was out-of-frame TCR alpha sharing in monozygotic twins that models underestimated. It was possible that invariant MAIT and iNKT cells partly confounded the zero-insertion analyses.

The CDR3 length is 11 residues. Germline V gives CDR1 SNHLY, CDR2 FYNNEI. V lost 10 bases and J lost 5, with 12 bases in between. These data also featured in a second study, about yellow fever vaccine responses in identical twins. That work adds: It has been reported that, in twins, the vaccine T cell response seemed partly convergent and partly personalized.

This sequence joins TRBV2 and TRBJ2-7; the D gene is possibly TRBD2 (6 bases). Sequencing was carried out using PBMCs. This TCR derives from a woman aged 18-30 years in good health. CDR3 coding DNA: TGTGCCATACAAACGGGGGACGAGCAGTACTTC. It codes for CAIQTGDEQYF.